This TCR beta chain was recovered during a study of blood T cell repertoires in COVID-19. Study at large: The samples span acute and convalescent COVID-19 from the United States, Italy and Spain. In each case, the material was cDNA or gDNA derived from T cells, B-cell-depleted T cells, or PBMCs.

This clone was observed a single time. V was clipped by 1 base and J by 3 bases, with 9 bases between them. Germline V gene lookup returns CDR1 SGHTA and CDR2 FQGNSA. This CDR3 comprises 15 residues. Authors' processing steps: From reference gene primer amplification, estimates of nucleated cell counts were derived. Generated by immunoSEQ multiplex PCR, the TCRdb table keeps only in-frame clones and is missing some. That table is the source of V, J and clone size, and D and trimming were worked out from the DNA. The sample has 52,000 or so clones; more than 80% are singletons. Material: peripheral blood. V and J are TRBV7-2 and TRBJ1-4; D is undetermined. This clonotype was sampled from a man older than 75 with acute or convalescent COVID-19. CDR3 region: CASSLGGGPNEKLFF. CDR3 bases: TGTGCCAGCAGCTTAGGGGGAGGCCCTAATGAAAAACTGTTTTTT.